Listed below are T cell receptor beta chains from one sample, sequenced in a study of CD8+ T cells in alopecia areata. Using immunoSEQ multiplex PCR, the repertoire was profiled, and TCRdb retains in-frame clones only, with some absent. The data contain about 250,000 clones, around 64% of them seen just once; the ten biggest clones take up around 0.92%. The sequencing here drew on CD4+ T cells sorted from blood, taken at approximately week 51, from a patient treated with tofacitinib. The receptors were gathered from a human donor with alopecia areata. The CDR3 runs from the conserved cysteine through the conserved F or W. Fields, in order: CDR3 length, clone size, V gene, D gene, J gene, CDR3 DNA, CDR3 protein. A D gene is named only where the DNA matches it firmly. Size is stated for part of the rows, as once, few or many counts, or as a class when the clone is expanded.

cdr3_length: 14; clone_size: few; v_call: TRBV30; d_call: NA; j_call: TRBJ2-1; cdr3_nt: TGTGCCTGGAAGTTAAGCGGCTCATACAATGAGCAGTTCTTC; cdr3_aa: CAWKLSGSYNEQFF
cdr3_length: 14; clone_size: few; v_call: TRBV4-1; d_call: NA; j_call: TRBJ1-2; cdr3_nt: TGCGCCAGCAGCCAACGACAGCTTAACTATGGCTACACCTTC; cdr3_aa: CASSQRQLNYGYTF
cdr3_length: 17; clone_size: NA; v_call: TRBV30; d_call: TRBD2; j_call: TRBJ2-1; cdr3_nt: TGTGCCTGGAGTCCGCGACTAGCGGGGGGTTCGCCCAATGAGCAGTTCTTC; cdr3_aa: CAWSPRLAGGSPNEQFF
cdr3_length: 16; clone_size: NA; v_call: TRBV18; d_call: TRBD2; j_call: TRBJ2-7; cdr3_nt: TGTGCCAGCTCACCATTACCTAGCGGGGTTATCTACGAGCAGTACTTC; cdr3_aa: CASSPLPSGVIYEQYF
cdr3_length: 12; clone_size: once; v_call: TRBV29-1; d_call: NA; j_call: TRBJ2-1; cdr3_nt: TGCAGCGTTGAAAAAGGGGGTAATGAGCAGTTCTTC; cdr3_aa: CSVEKGGNEQFF
cdr3_length: 16; clone_size: NA; v_call: TRBV29-1; d_call: NA; j_call: TRBJ2-7; cdr3_nt: TGCAGCGTTGCCTTTGGGCAGGGGCACGAAGGGTACGAGCAGTACTTC; cdr3_aa: CSVAFGQGHEGYEQYF
cdr3_length: 15; clone_size: NA; v_call: TRBV18; d_call: NA; j_call: TRBJ2-2; cdr3_nt: TGTGCCAGCTCACCCGCCGGGTGGCACACCGGGGAGCTGTTTTTT; cdr3_aa: CASSPAGWHTGELFF
cdr3_length: 13; clone_size: NA; v_call: TRBV2; d_call: NA; j_call: TRBJ2-1; cdr3_nt: TGTGCCAGCAGTGAAAAGGCGATCCGGGAGCAGTTCTTC; cdr3_aa: CASSEKAIREQFF
cdr3_length: 12; clone_size: NA; v_call: TRBV30; d_call: TRBD2; j_call: TRBJ2-5; cdr3_nt: TGTGCCTACCAATGGGGAGGGGAGACCCAGTACTTC; cdr3_aa: CAYQWGGETQYF
cdr3_length: 13; clone_size: NA; v_call: TRBV4-2; d_call: NA; j_call: TRBJ1-1; cdr3_nt: TGTGCCAGCAGCCAAGCCGGGACAACTGAAGCTTTCTTT; cdr3_aa: CASSQAGTTEAFF
cdr3_length: 14; clone_size: few; v_call: TRBV7-2; d_call: NA; j_call: TRBJ2-1; cdr3_nt: TGTGCCAGCAGCAAAGAGGTGGGATACAATGAGCAGTTCTTC; cdr3_aa: CASSKEVGYNEQFF
cdr3_length: 13; clone_size: NA; v_call: TRBV29-1; d_call: NA; j_call: TRBJ2-3; cdr3_nt: TGCAGCGTTGTACCAGGGCCCGCAGATACGCAGTATTTT; cdr3_aa: CSVVPGPADTQYF
cdr3_length: 16; clone_size: NA; v_call: TRBV4-1; d_call: NA; j_call: TRBJ1-4; cdr3_nt: TGCGCCAGCAGCCGAACGGACAGTCTGGCTAATGAAAAACTGTTTTTT; cdr3_aa: CASSRTDSLANEKLFF
cdr3_length: 11; clone_size: NA; v_call: TRBV29-1; d_call: TRBD2; j_call: TRBJ2-4; cdr3_nt: TGCAGCGCCGAAGGGAGGGACATTCAGTACTTC; cdr3_aa: CSAEGRDIQYF
cdr3_length: 12; clone_size: NA; v_call: TRBV2; d_call: NA; j_call: TRBJ1-1; cdr3_nt: TGTGCCAGCAGACCTGGGAACACTGAAGCTTTCTTT; cdr3_aa: CASRPGNTEAFF
cdr3_length: 14; clone_size: NA; v_call: TRBV9; d_call: NA; j_call: TRBJ2-7; cdr3_nt: TGTGCCAGCAGCGTAGGTTCAGAACCTTACGAGCAGTACTTC; cdr3_aa: CASSVGSEPYEQYF
cdr3_length: 17; clone_size: many; v_call: TRBV19; d_call: TRBD2; j_call: TRBJ2-3; cdr3_nt: TGTGCCAGTAGTCCACTAGCGTGGATGGGTCGGACAGATACGCAGTATTTT; cdr3_aa: CASSPLAWMGRTDTQYF
cdr3_length: 20; clone_size: NA; v_call: TRBV30; d_call: NA; j_call: TRBJ2-6; cdr3_nt: TGTGCCTGGAGTGGTGGACAGAGGGGACCTTTTAGGTCTGGGGCCAACGTCCTGACTTTC; cdr3_aa: CAWSGGQRGPFRSGANVLTF
cdr3_length: 12; clone_size: once; v_call: TRBV30; d_call: NA; j_call: TRBJ2-1; cdr3_nt: TGTGCCTGGAGCCGAGGGATCCATGAGCAGTTCTTC; cdr3_aa: CAWSRGIHEQFF
cdr3_length: 17; clone_size: NA; v_call: TRBV18; d_call: NA; j_call: TRBJ1-5; cdr3_nt: TGTGCCAGCTCACCCCAATCGCGGGGCGATAGCAATCAGCCCCAGCATTTT; cdr3_aa: CASSPQSRGDSNQPQHF
cdr3_length: 13; clone_size: NA; v_call: TRBV2; d_call: TRBD2; j_call: TRBJ2-1; cdr3_nt: TGTGCCAGCAGGGCTAGCGGGGCAAATGAGCAGTTCTTC; cdr3_aa: CASRASGANEQFF
cdr3_length: 13; clone_size: once; v_call: TRBV29-1; d_call: TRBD1; j_call: TRBJ2-2; cdr3_nt: TGCAGCGTTGAGCAGACAGGGGTCGGGGAGCTGTTTTTT; cdr3_aa: CSVEQTGVGELFF
cdr3_length: 15; clone_size: few; v_call: TRBV30; d_call: NA; j_call: TRBJ2-7; cdr3_nt: TGTGCCTGGAGACGGGGAGGGACAGAAACCTACGAGCAGTACTTC; cdr3_aa: CAWRRGGTETYEQYF
cdr3_length: 14; clone_size: NA; v_call: TRBV4-1; d_call: NA; j_call: TRBJ2-3; cdr3_nt: TGCGCCAGCAGCCAAGATGCTAGGACAGATACGCAGTATTTT; cdr3_aa: CASSQDARTDTQYF
cdr3_length: 14; clone_size: NA; v_call: TRBV5-4; d_call: NA; j_call: TRBJ1-3; cdr3_nt: TGTGCCAGCAGCTACGACCTCTCTGGAAACACCATATATTTT; cdr3_aa: CASSYDLSGNTIYF
cdr3_length: 14; clone_size: few; v_call: TRBV9; d_call: NA; j_call: TRBJ2-7; cdr3_nt: TGTGCCAGCAGCCCCAGTCTTAGCTCCTACGAGCAGTACTTC; cdr3_aa: CASSPSLSSYEQYF
cdr3_length: 16; clone_size: NA; v_call: TRBV25-1; d_call: TRBD2; j_call: TRBJ2-5; cdr3_nt: TGTGCCAGCAGTGTGGCCCGTAGCGGGTTCTTGGAGACCCAGTACTTC; cdr3_aa: CASSVARSGFLETQYF